A single sample gave rise to the 12 T cell receptor beta chains below, sequenced in a study of CD8+ T cells in alopecia areata. Sample treatment: oral pan-JAK inhibitor, 5-10 mg twice daily. Sequencing relied on a cDNA template that was reverse transcribed from extracted RNA. Only in-frame clones appear in the TCRdb table, and some are missing; sequencing was by immunoSEQ multiplex PCR. The sample holds around 110,000 clones, approximately 54% seen once. Sequencing was performed on CD8+ T cells sorted from blood, taken at week 24, from a patient treated with tofacitinib. These receptors were collected from a human donor with alopecia areata.

Notes on this clone: Other DNA sequences in the same sample also yield this CDR3. The chain has TRBV30 and TRBJ1-1; no firm D call. Germline-derived CDR1 and CDR2 are GTSNPN and SVGIG (reference sequence). Trimming removed 0 bases from V and 5 bases from J, with 7 bases in between. This CDR3 is 12 amino acids long. The CDR3 is CAWSVTGTEAFF. The DNA for the CDR3 is TGTGCCTGGAGTGTAACGGGGACTGAAGCTTTCTTT.

The chain carries TRBV7-8 and TRBJ2-1, with a tentative D call TRBD2 (6 bases). From germline, CDR1 is SGHVS and CDR2 FQNEAQ. Trimming pared 1 base from V and 0 bases from J, leaving 10 bases between. The CDR3 has 16 amino acids. This CDR3 is CASSLVRGLSYNEQFF. The CDR3 nucleotides read TGTGCCAGCAGCTTAGTGCGGGGCCTCTCCTACAATGAGCAGTTCTTC.

Only a few counts were recorded for this clone. This chain links TRBV27 with TRBJ2-7, with D tentatively TRBD2 (6 bases). Germline values: CDR1 MNHEY, CDR2 SMNVEV (reference sequence). Trimming removed 6 bases from V and 3 bases from J, with 15 bases in between. The CDR3 has 14 residues. CDR3 loop: CASSFGGTGYEQYF. CDR3 nucleotide sequence: TGTGCCAGCAGCTTCGGAGGGACCGGCTACGAGCAGTACTTC.

This clone appeared a few times. The chain is built from TRBV6-5 and TRBJ2-2; 8 nucleotides align to TRBD1. Per the germline V gene, CDR1 is MNHEY and CDR2 is SVGAGI. This CDR3 has 14 residues. The V and J ends lost 6 bases and 3 bases, in that order; junction bases with no gene match: 3. CDR3 amino acids: CASRGQGDTGELFF. CDR3 sequence (DNA): TGTGCCAGCAGAGGACAGGGAGACACCGGGGAGCTGTTTTTT.

The rearrangement joins TRBV27 to TRBJ1-6; the D gene is possibly TRBD1 (5 bases). The V gene's germline CDR1 is MNHEY and CDR2 SMNVEV (reference sequence). Trimming cost V 0 bases and J 10 bases, with 13 bases left between them. The CDR3 consists of 15 residues. The CDR3: CASSLSARVGSPLHF. Written as DNA, the CDR3 is TGTGCCAGCAGTTTATCGGCCAGGGTCGGCTCACCCCTCCACTTT.

V is TRBV5-4 and J is TRBJ2-5; 9 nucleotides match TRBD2. The CDR3 has 14 amino acids. The V gene end was trimmed by 4 bases and the J gene end by 5 bases; junction bases not matched to a gene: 6. Germline V gene lookup returns CDR1 SGHNT and CDR2 YYREEE (reference sequence). The CDR3 loop is CASSAGGAGETQYF. CDR3 coding DNA: TGTGCCAGCAGCGCGGGGGGGGCCGGGGAGACCCAGTACTTC.

This rearrangement joins TRBV7-9 to TRBJ2-3; maybe TRBD2 (7 bases). Deletions cut 4 bases from V and 6 bases from J, with 23 bases between. This CDR3 contains 17 residues. Germline V lookup: CDR1 SEHNR, CDR2 FQNEAQ (reference sequence). The CDR3: CASSSPIAGAGVDTQYF. In DNA, the CDR3 is TGTGCCAGCAGCTCTCCAATTGCGGGGGCAGGTGTCGATACGCAGTATTTT.

The gene calls are TRBV5-1 and TRBJ2-3; D unresolved. Trimming removed 4 bases at V and 6 bases at J, with 9 bases between. The germline gives CDR1 SGHRS, CDR2 YFSETQ. CDR3 length equals 12 residues. The CDR3 region is CASSPARDTQYF. The DNA for the CDR3 is TGCGCCAGCAGCCCAGCTAGGGATACGCAGTATTTT.

This clone has more than one count but fewer than ten. This CDR3 reads CASSRGGALTKNIQYF. The DNA of the CDR3 is TGTGCCAGCAGCCGCGGGGGGGCACTTACCAAAAACATTCAGTACTTC. The chain joins TRBV27 to TRBJ2-4; 9 positions agree with TRBD2. Germline lookup yields CDR1 MNHEY and CDR2 SMNVEV (reference sequence). V shed 6 bases, J shed 2 bases, and the junction held 8 bases outside the gene matches. This CDR3 contains 16 residues.

The rearrangement uses TRBV6-6 and TRBJ1-4, with D tentatively TRBD1 (5 bases). Germline CDR1 and CDR2: MNHNY and SVGAGI (reference sequence). This CDR3 is built from 14 residues. Trimming shortened V by 4 bases and J by 5 bases, and 11 bases separated the two germline ends. The CDR3 DNA is TGTGCCAGCAGTTGGGTGGGGACGAATGAAAAACTGTTTTTT. This gives the protein CASSWVGTNEKLFF.

To note about this clone: Other nucleotide sequences in the sample specify the same CDR3. This chain connects TRBV19 to TRBJ1-5; D perhaps matches TRBD1 (5 bases). From germline, CDR1 is LNHDA and CDR2 SQIVND (reference sequence). V was cut by 3 bases and J by 4 bases, with 10 bases left in between. This CDR3 spans 14 amino acids. The DNA of the CDR3 is TGTGCCAGTAGTATTAGGGACTCGAATCAGCCCCAGCATTTT. As protein: CASSIRDSNQPQHF.

V gene TRBV27 combines with J gene TRBJ1-2, with D hard to call. Germline V gene data show CDR1 as MNHEY and CDR2 as SMNVEV (reference sequence). CDR3 length equals 15 residues. Trimming pared 4 bases from V and 0 bases from J, leaving 12 bases between. The CDR3 DNA reads TGTGCCAGCAGTTGGATCGGTTCTACTAACTATGGCTACACCTTC. Protein sequence: CASSWIGSTNYGYTF.